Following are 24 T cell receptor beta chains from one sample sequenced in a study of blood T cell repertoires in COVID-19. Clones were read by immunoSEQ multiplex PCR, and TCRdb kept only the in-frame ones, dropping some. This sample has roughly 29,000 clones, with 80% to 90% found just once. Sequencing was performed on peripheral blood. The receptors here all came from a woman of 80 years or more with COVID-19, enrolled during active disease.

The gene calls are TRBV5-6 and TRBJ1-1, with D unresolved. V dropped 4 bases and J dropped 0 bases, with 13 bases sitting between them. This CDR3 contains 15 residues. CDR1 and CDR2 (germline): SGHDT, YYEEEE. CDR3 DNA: TGTGCCAGCAGCCGGGGAGGGTCTTTGAACACTGAAGCTTTCTTT. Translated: CASSRGGSLNTEAFF.

CDR3 sequence: CASSTWGQGGNEQYF. In DNA form, the CDR3 reads TGTGCCAGCTCAACATGGGGACAGGGTGGCAACGAGCAGTACTTC. The J gene is TRBJ2-7, the V gene TRBV18, with 9 bases that match TRBD1. The CDR3 loop spans 15 amino acids. The germline gives CDR1 KGHSH, CDR2 LQKENI. V gave up 5 bases and J gave up 5 bases; unmatched junction bases: 10.

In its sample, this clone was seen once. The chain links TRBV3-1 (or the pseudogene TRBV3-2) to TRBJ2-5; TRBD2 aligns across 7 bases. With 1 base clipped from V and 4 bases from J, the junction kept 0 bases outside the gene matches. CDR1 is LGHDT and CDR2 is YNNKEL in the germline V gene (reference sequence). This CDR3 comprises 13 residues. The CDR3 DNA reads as TGTGCCAGCAGCCAAGGGGGGGGAGAGACCCAGTACTTC. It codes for CASSQGGGETQYF.

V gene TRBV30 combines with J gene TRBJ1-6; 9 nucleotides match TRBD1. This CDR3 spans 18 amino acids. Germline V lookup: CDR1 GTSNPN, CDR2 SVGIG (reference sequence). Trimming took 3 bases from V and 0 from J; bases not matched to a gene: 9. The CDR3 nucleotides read TGTGCCTGGAGACCGGGACAGGGACTTAACTCCTATAATTCACCCCTCCACTTT. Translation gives CAWRPGQGLNSYNSPLHF.

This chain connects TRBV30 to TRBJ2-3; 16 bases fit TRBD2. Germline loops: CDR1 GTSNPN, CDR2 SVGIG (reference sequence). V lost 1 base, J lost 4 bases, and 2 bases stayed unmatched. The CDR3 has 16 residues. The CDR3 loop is CAWSAGTSGGADTQYF. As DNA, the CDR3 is TGTGCCTGGAGTGCCGGGACTAGCGGGGGGGCAGATACGCAGTATTTT.

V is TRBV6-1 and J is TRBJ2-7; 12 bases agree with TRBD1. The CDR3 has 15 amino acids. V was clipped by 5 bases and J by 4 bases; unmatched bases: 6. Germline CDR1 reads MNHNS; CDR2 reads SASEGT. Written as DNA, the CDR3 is TGTGCCAGCAGTACCCCGGGACAGGGGGCGTACGAGCAGTACTTC. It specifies CASSTPGQGAYEQYF.

CDR3 residues: CAWSTGQGFSPLHF. The CDR3 DNA is TGTGCCTGGAGCACGGGACAGGGATTTTCACCCCTCCACTTT. The chain couples TRBV30 to TRBJ1-6; 9 nucleotides match TRBD1. The germline CDR1 and CDR2 sequences are GTSNPN and SVGIG (reference sequence). CDR3 length: 14 amino acids. The J segment lost 9 bases and the V segment lost 3 bases, leaving 6 bases of the junction unmatched. Looking up the rest from reference TRBV30 and TRBJ1-6 gives the full variable domain: SQTIHQWPATLVQPVGSPLSLECTVEGTSNPNLYWYRQAAGRGLQLLFYSVGIGQISSEVPQNLSASRPQDRQFILSSKKLLLSDSGFYLCAWSTGQGFSPLHFGNGTRLTVT.

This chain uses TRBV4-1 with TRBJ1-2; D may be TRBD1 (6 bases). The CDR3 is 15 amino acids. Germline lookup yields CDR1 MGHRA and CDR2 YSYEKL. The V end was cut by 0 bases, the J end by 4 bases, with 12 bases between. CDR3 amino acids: CASSQEWTQGYGYTF. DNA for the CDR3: TGCGCCAGCAGCCAAGAATGGACACAGGGCTATGGCTACACCTTC.

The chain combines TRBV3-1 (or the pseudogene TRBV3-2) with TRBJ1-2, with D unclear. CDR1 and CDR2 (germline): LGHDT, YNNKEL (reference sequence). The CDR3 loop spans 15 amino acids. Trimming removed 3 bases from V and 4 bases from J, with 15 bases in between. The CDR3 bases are TGTGCCAGCAGCCATTTGAACCCGGGAGGCTATGGCTACACCTTC. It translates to CASSHLNPGGYGYTF.

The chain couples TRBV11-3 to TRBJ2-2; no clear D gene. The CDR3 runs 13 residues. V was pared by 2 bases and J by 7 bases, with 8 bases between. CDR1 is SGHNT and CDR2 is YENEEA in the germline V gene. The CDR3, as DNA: TGTGCCAGCAGCTTACCGCGTGGCGGGGAGCTGTTTTTT. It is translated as CASSLPRGGELFF.

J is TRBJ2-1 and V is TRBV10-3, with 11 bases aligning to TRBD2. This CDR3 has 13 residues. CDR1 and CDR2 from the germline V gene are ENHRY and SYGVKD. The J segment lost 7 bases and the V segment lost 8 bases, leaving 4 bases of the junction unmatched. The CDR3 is CAIASGGRNEQFF. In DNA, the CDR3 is TGTGCCATCGCTAGCGGGGGGAGGAATGAGCAGTTCTTC.

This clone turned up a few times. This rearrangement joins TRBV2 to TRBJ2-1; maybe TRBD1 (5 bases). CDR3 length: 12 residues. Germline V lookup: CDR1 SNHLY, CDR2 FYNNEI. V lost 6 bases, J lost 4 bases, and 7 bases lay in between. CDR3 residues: CASRQVYNEQFF. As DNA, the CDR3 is TGTGCCAGCAGACAGGTATACAATGAGCAGTTCTTC.

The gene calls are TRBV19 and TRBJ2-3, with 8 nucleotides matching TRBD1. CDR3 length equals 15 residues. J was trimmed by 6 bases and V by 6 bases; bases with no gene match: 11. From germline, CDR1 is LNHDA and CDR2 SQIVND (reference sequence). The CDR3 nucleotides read TGTGCCAGTAGCCCCCTGACAGGGGTGGTGGATACGCAGTATTTT. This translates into CASSPLTGVVDTQYF.

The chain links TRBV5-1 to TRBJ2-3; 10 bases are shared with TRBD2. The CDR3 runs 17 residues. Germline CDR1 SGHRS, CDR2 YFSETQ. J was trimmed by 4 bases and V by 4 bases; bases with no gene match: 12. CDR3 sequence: CASSPKLAGLHADTQYF. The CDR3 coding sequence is TGCGCCAGCAGCCCGAAACTAGCGGGGTTGCACGCAGATACGCAGTATTTT.

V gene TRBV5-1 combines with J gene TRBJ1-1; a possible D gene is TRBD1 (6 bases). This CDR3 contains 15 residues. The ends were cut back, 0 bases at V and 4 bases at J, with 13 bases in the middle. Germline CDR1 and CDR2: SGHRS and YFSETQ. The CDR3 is CASSLEGGGITEAFF. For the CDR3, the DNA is TGCGCCAGCAGCTTGGAAGGGGGTGGAATCACTGAAGCTTTCTTT.

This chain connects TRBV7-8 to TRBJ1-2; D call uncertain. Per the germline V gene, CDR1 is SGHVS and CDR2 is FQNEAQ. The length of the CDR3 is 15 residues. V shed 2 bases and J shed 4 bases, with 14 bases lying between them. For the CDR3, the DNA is TGTGCCAGCAGCTTAAGCGGTAGAGGGTCCTATGGCTACACCTTC. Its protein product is CASSLSGRGSYGYTF.

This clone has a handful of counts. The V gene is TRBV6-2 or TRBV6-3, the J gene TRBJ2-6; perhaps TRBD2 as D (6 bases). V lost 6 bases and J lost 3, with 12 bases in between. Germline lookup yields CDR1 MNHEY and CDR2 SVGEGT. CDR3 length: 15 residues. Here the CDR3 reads CASSDGGSGANVLTF. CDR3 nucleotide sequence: TGTGCCAGCAGCGACGGAGGGAGTGGGGCCAACGTCCTGACTTTC.

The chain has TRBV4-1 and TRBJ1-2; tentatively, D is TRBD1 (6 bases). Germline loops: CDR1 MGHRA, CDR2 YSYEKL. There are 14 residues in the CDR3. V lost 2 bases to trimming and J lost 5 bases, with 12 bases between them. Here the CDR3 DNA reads TGCGCCAGCAGCCAAACAGGGATGAAATATGGCTACACCTTC. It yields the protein CASSQTGMKYGYTF.

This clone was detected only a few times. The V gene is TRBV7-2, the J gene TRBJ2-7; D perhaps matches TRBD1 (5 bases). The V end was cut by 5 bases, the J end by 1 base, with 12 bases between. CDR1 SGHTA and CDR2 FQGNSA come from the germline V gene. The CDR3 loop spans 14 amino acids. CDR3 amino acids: CASSPRTPSYEQYF. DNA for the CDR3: TGTGCCAGCAGCCCACGGACACCATCCTACGAGCAGTACTTC.

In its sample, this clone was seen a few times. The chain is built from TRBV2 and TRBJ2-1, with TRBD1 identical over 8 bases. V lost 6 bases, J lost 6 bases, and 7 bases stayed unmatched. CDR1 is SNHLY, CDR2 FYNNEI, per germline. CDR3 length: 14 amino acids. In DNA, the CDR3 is TGTGCCAGCAGAACCGGACAGGGAGGCAATGAGCAGTTCTTC. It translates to CASRTGQGGNEQFF.

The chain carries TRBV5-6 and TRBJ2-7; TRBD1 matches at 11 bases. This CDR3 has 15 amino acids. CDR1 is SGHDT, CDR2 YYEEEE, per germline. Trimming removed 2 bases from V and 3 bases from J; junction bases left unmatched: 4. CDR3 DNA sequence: TGTGCCAGCAGCTTCAAAGGGACAGGGGGCTACGAGCAGTACTTC. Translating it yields CASSFKGTGGYEQYF.

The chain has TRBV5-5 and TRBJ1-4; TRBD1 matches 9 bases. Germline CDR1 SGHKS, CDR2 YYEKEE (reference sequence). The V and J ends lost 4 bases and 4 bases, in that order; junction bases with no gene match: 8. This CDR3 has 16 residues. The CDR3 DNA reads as TGTGCCAGCAGCGCGGGGACAGGGAATTATAATGAAAAACTGTTTTTT. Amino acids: CASSAGTGNYNEKLFF.

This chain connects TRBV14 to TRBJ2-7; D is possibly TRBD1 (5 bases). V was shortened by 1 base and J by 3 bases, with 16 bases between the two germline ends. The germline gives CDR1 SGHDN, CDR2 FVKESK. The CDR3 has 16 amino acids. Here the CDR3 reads CASSQGEQVGRYEQYF. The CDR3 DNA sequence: TGTGCCAGCAGCCAAGGAGAACAGGTTGGTCGCTACGAGCAGTACTTC.

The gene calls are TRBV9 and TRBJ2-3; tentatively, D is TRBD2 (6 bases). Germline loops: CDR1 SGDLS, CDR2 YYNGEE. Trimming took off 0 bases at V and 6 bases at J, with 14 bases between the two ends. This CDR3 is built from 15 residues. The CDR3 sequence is CASSVVGGSSDTQYF. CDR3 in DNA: TGTGCCAGCAGCGTAGTTGGAGGGTCTAGCGATACGCAGTATTTT.